This passage covers 32 T cell receptor beta chains from one sample sequenced in a study of T-cell memory formation after mild COVID-19 (dated by TCRdb to the early 2020s). The library was produced with 5' RACE. Data came from an Illumina NovaSeq 6000. Starting from the raw public reads, TCRdb applied fastp trimming at Q25, assembled clones with MiXCR and retained in-frame beta chains. Rows with a matching CDR3 protein are joined into one entry that keeps the most common DNA and genes. The sample contains 450,000 or so distinct CDR3 sequences, about 23% of them found a single time. The ten largest clones add up to around 12% of the sample. Material: PBMCs or a T cell subset sorted from them (not recorded which). The receptors stem from an adult woman who had mild COVID-19 (a few samples of this study predate the infection). The sample titles of this study are shuffled in the database, so cell type and time point are left out; the donor was told from shared clones.

The chain uses TRBV7-7 and TRBJ2-3; D assignment may be TRBD1 or TRBD2 (5 bases each). Between the trimmed V and J ends, which lost 3 bases and 1 base, there was a span of 11 bases. The CDR3 is 15 amino acids. CDR1 SSHAT and CDR2 FNYEAQ come from the germline V gene (reference sequence). As DNA, the CDR3 is TGTGCCAGCAGCTTGGGGGTAGCACGCACAGATACGCAGTATTTT. Its translation: CASSLGVARTDTQYF.

This clonotype turned up a few times. The chain combines TRBV10-1 with TRBJ2-1, with TRBD2 identical over 10 bases. This CDR3 is 18 amino acids long. Germline V gene sequence: CDR1 WNHNN, CDR2 SYGVQD (reference sequence). V lost 3 bases and J lost 12; bases outside the gene matches: 20. The CDR3 nucleotides are TGCGCCAGCAGTGATTCGAGCGGGAGGGCCTCAAGTAAGGGAGGGCAGTTCTTC. Encoded protein: CASSDSSGRASSKGGQFF.

This clonotype appeared once. V and J are TRBV18 and TRBJ1-5, with D tentatively TRBD1 (5 bases). The CDR3 runs to 13 residues. V was clipped by 6 bases and J by 4 bases, with 10 bases between them. From germline, CDR1 is KGHSH and CDR2 LQKENI. The CDR3 DNA sequence: TGTGCCAGCTCTATACAGGAAAATCAGCCCCAGCATTTT. Its protein product is CASSIQENQPQHF.

The chain couples TRBV11-2 to TRBJ2-7, with D tentatively TRBD1 (5 bases). The CDR3 extends over 14 amino acids. V dropped 6 bases and J dropped 2 bases, with 14 bases sitting between them. Germline V gene lookup returns CDR1 SGHAT and CDR2 FQNNGV. This CDR3 reads CASSRGQKAYEQYF. The CDR3 nucleotides are TGTGCCAGCAGTAGGGGCCAAAAAGCCTACGAGCAGTACTTC.

The V gene is TRBV12-3 or TRBV12-4, the J gene TRBJ2-3, with a weak D call TRBD1 (5 bases). Trimming removed 7 bases from V and 2 bases from J, with 28 bases in between. The CDR3 spans 19 residues. As DNA, the CDR3 is TGTGCCAGCACCCCTGCCCCCCTTTGGTCCCCAGGGTCCACAGATACGCAGTATTTT. Amino acids: CASTPAPLWSPGSTDTQYF.

This clonotype came up a few times. J is TRBJ2-1 and V is TRBV29-1; D call uncertain. The germline gives CDR1 SQVTM, CDR2 ANQGSEA. The CDR3 has 11 residues. V was cut by 6 bases and J by 8 bases, with 11 bases left in between. CDR3 sequence: CSVFGGHEQFF. The CDR3, as DNA: TGCAGCGTCTTCGGTGGCCATGAGCAGTTCTTC.

The chain couples TRBV18 to TRBJ1-3; D is unresolved. The CDR3 contains 14 residues. V was pared by 1 base and J by 2 bases, with 6 bases between. CDR1 and CDR2 (germline): KGHSH, LQKENI. This chain's CDR3 is CASSPREAGNTIYF. The CDR3 nucleotides read TGTGCCAGCTCACCACGGGAGGCTGGAAACACCATATATTTT.

The chain combines TRBV9 with TRBJ1-1; the D gene is possibly TRBD1 (5 bases). CDR3 length: 15 residues. V lost 4 bases to trimming and J lost 1 base, with 14 bases between them. CDR1 SGDLS and CDR2 YYNGEE come from the germline V gene. DNA for the CDR3: TGTGCCAGCAGCACAGCCGGGACTCCGAACACTGAAGCTTTCTTT. Protein: CASSTAGTPNTEAFF.

CDR3 amino acids: CASSSFVAGGPSNEQYF. CDR3 nucleotides: TGCGCCAGCAGCTCCTTCGTCGCGGGAGGGCCTTCGAACGAGCAGTACTTC. V is TRBV5-1 and J is TRBJ2-7, with 9 bases aligning to TRBD2. The V gene end was trimmed by 3 bases and the J gene end by 5 bases; junction bases not matched to a gene: 15. CDR1 is SGHRS, CDR2 YFSETQ, per germline. CDR3 length: 17 amino acids.

This clonotype turned up a few times. The gene calls are TRBV18 and TRBJ1-5; 7 bases align to TRBD1. This CDR3 comprises 15 residues. The ends lost 3 bases at V and 2 bases at J; junction bases unmatched: 4. Germline V CDR1 and CDR2: KGHSH, LQKENI. The CDR3 nucleotides are TGTGCCAGCTCACCTGACAGGGCCGGCAATCAGCCCCAGCATTTT. This codes for CASSPDRAGNQPQHF.

A few counts support this clonotype. The chain employs TRBV24-1 and TRBJ1-5, with 7 bases that match TRBD1. Trimming at V came to 4 bases and at J to 2 bases, leaving 10 bases not matched to a gene. The CDR3 totals 17 residues. The germline gives CDR1 KGHDR, CDR2 SFDVKD. In DNA form, the CDR3 reads TGTGCCACCAGTGAGCCGAAGACAGGGAGCGGCAATCAGCCCCAGCATTTT. It encodes CATSEPKTGSGNQPQHF.

The chain combines TRBV19 with TRBJ2-6; 7 positions match TRBD1. The CDR3 spans 21 residues. J gave up 1 base and V 4 bases, and 19 bases lay outside the gene matches. Germline V gene lookup returns CDR1 LNHDA and CDR2 SQIVND (reference sequence). The chain's CDR3 is CASSTPAYGGQLLSGANVLTF. The CDR3 DNA follows: TGTGCCAGTAGTACCCCGGCGTATGGGGGACAGCTACTTTCTGGGGCCAACGTCCTGACTTTC.

This sequence joins TRBV7-9 and TRBJ1-4; D is uncertain. Per the germline V gene, CDR1 is SEHNR and CDR2 is FQNEAQ (reference sequence). Trimming pared 5 bases from V and 2 bases from J, leaving 12 bases between. CDR3 length: 15 residues. DNA of the CDR3: TGTGCCAGCAGCCCTCCCCAAGGCACTAATGAAAAACTGTTTTTT. Its protein is CASSPPQGTNEKLFF. The full variable domain, with the rest looked up from reference TRBV7-9 and TRBJ1-4, is DTGVSQNPRHKITKRGQNVTFRCDPISEHNRLYWYRQTLGQGPEFLTYFQNEAQLEKSRLLSDRFSAERPKGSFSTLEIQRTEQGDSAMYLCASSPPQGTNEKLFFGSGTQLSVL.

The chain carries TRBV5-1 and TRBJ2-5; TRBD1 aligns across 7 bases. The CDR3 loop spans 17 amino acids. With V trimmed by 4 bases and J by 4 bases, 16 bases remained unmatched. Looked up from germline, CDR1 is SGHRS and CDR2 is YFSETQ. Here the CDR3 reads CASSTGVLGGRGETQYF. In DNA, the CDR3 is TGCGCCAGCAGCACTGGGGTATTAGGGGGCCGTGGAGAGACCCAGTACTTC.

This clonotype was counted between two and nine times. The CDR3 DNA is TGTGCCAGCAGCTACCGGGGGGGCAGGGACACTGAAGCTTTCTTT. This gives the protein CASSYRGGRDTEAFF. This chain joins TRBV7-9 and TRBJ1-1; TRBD1 is a possible D gene (6 bases). The CDR3 has 15 amino acids. V lost 4 bases and J lost 3, with 15 bases in between. Germline-derived CDR1 and CDR2 are SEHNR and FQNEAQ (reference sequence).

The rearrangement uses TRBV24-1 and TRBJ2-3; D unresolved. The V end lost 4 bases, the J end lost 2 bases, and 6 bases lay between the germline ends. The CDR3 has 13 residues. CDR1 and CDR2 (germline): KGHDR, SFDVKD. This chain's CDR3 is CATSDDNTDTQYF. CDR3 nucleotides: TGTGCCACCAGTGACGACAACACAGATACGCAGTATTTT.

This clonotype was counted between two and nine times. This chain uses TRBV29-1 with TRBJ1-1; tentative D call: TRBD1 (6 bases). CDR3 length: 12 amino acids. CDR1 and CDR2 from the germline V gene are SQVTM and ANQGSEA. V was pared by 5 bases and J by 3 bases, with 10 bases between. The CDR3 reads CSVPGVHTEAFF. The CDR3 bases are TGCAGCGTTCCAGGGGTTCACACTGAAGCTTTCTTT.

The chain recombines TRBV12-3 or TRBV12-4 with TRBJ1-2; D is unresolved. The CDR3 totals 13 residues. Trimming left V 3 bases short and J 2 bases short, with 7 bases between. CDR3 amino acids: CASSFEGNYGYTF. The CDR3 DNA follows: TGTGCCAGCAGTTTTGAGGGAAACTATGGCTACACCTTC.

This chain joins TRBV5-1 and TRBJ2-5; D is undetermined. Germline assignment: CDR1 SGHRS and CDR2 YFSETQ. The CDR3 loop spans 14 amino acids. V lost 2 bases to trimming and J lost 5 bases, with 13 bases between them. The CDR3 nucleotides read TGCGCCAGCAGCTTTCATGACGGTACGGAGACCCAGTACTTC. Its translation is CASSFHDGTETQYF.

This clonotype was counted between two and nine times. The gene calls are TRBV5-1 and TRBJ2-1, with D perhaps matching TRBD1 or TRBD2 (5 bases each). V was trimmed by 3 bases and J by 7 bases, leaving 17 bases between them. The V gene's germline CDR1 is SGHRS and CDR2 YFSETQ. The CDR3 consists of 15 residues. The CDR3 is CASSSRDLTRNEQFF. CDR3 bases: TGCGCCAGCAGCTCCCGGGACCTCACACGAAATGAGCAGTTCTTC.

Many counts were recorded for this clonotype. This chain connects TRBV4-1 to TRBJ1-2; no firm D call. The CDR3 totals 17 residues. The germline V and J ends were trimmed by 0 bases and 0 bases, with 14 bases remaining between them. CDR1 and CDR2 from the germline V gene are MGHRA and YSYEKL. CDR3 residues: CASSQEFFRGPNYGYTF. CDR3 coding DNA: TGCGCCAGCAGCCAAGAGTTTTTTCGCGGGCCTAACTATGGCTACACCTTC.

This clonotype was detected many times. V gene TRBV29-1 combines with J gene TRBJ2-1; 8 nucleotides agree with TRBD2. This CDR3 has 15 amino acids. V shed 6 bases, J shed 0 bases, and the junction held 7 bases outside the gene matches. Looked up from germline, CDR1 is SQVTM and CDR2 is ANQGSEA. The CDR3 spells CSVLAGIDSYNEQFF. In DNA, the CDR3 is TGCAGCGTATTAGCGGGGATCGACTCCTACAATGAGCAGTTCTTC.

This clonotype appeared a few times. V is TRBV14 and J is TRBJ2-7, with unresolved D. V was pared by 0 bases and J by 2 bases, with 11 bases between. The CDR3 consists of 15 residues. Germline lookup yields CDR1 SGHDN and CDR2 FVKESK. CDR3 DNA sequence: TGTGCCAGCAGCCAAGAATTGGCAGGAGCCTACGAGCAGTACTTC. This codes for CASSQELAGAYEQYF.

This clonotype was seen a few times. The chain joins TRBV12-3 or TRBV12-4 to TRBJ2-5, with a possible D match to TRBD2 (6 bases). Trimming left V 1 base short and J 5 bases short, with 14 bases between. This CDR3 has 15 residues. The CDR3 here is CASSLGPSVGETQYF. CDR3 DNA: TGTGCCAGCAGTTTAGGGCCTAGCGTGGGGGAGACCCAGTACTTC.

In this sample, this clonotype turned up a few times. The chain employs TRBV6-7 and TRBJ2-5; TRBD1 or TRBD2 may be the D gene (5 bases each). TRBV6-7 belongs to the ORF category, with a function that is uncertain. The CDR3 consists of 16 residues. Trimming left V 3 bases short and J 3 bases short, with 17 bases between. The CDR3 reads CASSYGSDRGEETQYF. The DNA of the CDR3 is TGTGCCAGCAGTTATGGGTCCGATAGGGGAGAAGAGACCCAGTACTTC.

The chain joins TRBV6-6 to TRBJ2-1, with 15 bases aligning to TRBD2. The CDR3 loop spans 16 amino acids. The germline V gene has CDR1 MNHNY and CDR2 SVGAGI (reference sequence). J lost 7 bases, V lost 6 bases, and 7 bases had no gene match. The CDR3 reads CASSKGGTSGRNEQFF. CDR3 bases: TGTGCCAGCAGCAAAGGGGGGACTAGCGGGAGGAATGAGCAGTTCTTC.

The CDR3 sequence is CASSFTGGLDQPQHF. CDR3 coding DNA: TGTGCCAGCAGCTTTACAGGGGGCTTAGATCAGCCCCAGCATTTT. The chain carries TRBV11-2 and TRBJ1-5; 9 nucleotides match TRBD1. With 3 bases clipped from V and 5 bases from J, the junction kept 5 bases outside the gene matches. Germline lookup yields CDR1 SGHAT and CDR2 FQNNGV. The CDR3 is made up of 15 amino acids. Full variable domain (rest looked up from reference TRBV11-2 and TRBJ1-5): EAGVAQSPRYKIIEKRQSVAFWCNPISGHATLYWYQQILGQGPKLLIQFQNNGVVDDSQLPKDRFSAERLKGVDSTLKIQPAKLEDSAVYLCASSFTGGLDQPQHFGDGTRLSIL.

This chain uses TRBV20-1 with TRBJ2-7, with TRBD2 matching 9 bases. CDR3 length equals 15 residues. V shed 1 base, J shed 0 bases, and the junction held 4 bases outside the gene matches. The V gene's germline CDR1 is DFQATT and CDR2 SNEGSKA (reference sequence). The chain's CDR3 is CSARGGSGSSYEQYF. CDR3 bases: TGCAGTGCTAGAGGTGGTAGCGGGAGCTCCTACGAGCAGTACTTC.

Here the CDR3 reads CASSLQRLDREAYEQYF. CDR3 bases: TGTGCCAGCAGCTTACAACGATTGGACAGGGAGGCCTACGAGCAGTACTTC. This chain joins TRBV7-2 and TRBJ2-7; 8 nucleotides match TRBD1. The V gene's germline CDR1 is SGHTA and CDR2 FQGNSA. The ends lost 2 bases at V and 2 bases at J; junction bases unmatched: 11. There are 17 residues in the CDR3.

This clonotype occurred a few times. The chain is built from TRBV5-1 and TRBJ1-4, with a weak D call TRBD1 (5 bases). V was pared by 1 base and J by 4 bases, with 14 bases between. CDR1 is SGHRS and CDR2 is YFSETQ in the germline V gene. The length of the CDR3 is 16 residues. The CDR3 DNA reads TGCGCCAGCAGCTTGACCCGCCCGGGGCTTAATGAAAAACTGTTTTTT. Protein sequence: CASSLTRPGLNEKLFF.

The table lists this clonotype with a few counts. The rearrangement links TRBV7-8 to TRBJ1-2; no clear D. The CDR3 has 15 residues. Trimming stripped 4 bases from V and 6 bases from J, with 18 bases between. Germline CDR1 reads SGHVS; CDR2 reads FQNEAQ. CDR3 sequence (DNA): TGTGCCAGCAGCTCCTACCCGACGGATTACGATGGCTACACCTTC. It codes for CASSSYPTDYDGYTF.

V is TRBV29-1 and J is TRBJ1-2, with D unresolved. Germline CDR1 is SQVTM and CDR2 is ANQGSEA. This CDR3 is 13 amino acids long. V was shortened by 4 bases and J by 0 bases, with 9 bases between the two germline ends. The CDR3 sequence: CSVVFGTNYGYTF. As DNA, the CDR3 is TGCAGCGTTGTATTTGGGACTAACTATGGCTACACCTTC.